This T cell receptor (beta chain) comes out of a study of long-term antiretroviral therapy in people with HIV. Whole-study findings and limits: Once patients were on ART, diversity went higher but still fell short of transplant donor controls.

Sequencing relied on immunoSEQ assay v3.0, run at survey level. TCRdb's table, derived via immunoSEQ multiplex PCR, lists solely in-frame clones and lacks some. The sample holds 15,000 to 20,000 clones, roughly 72% seen once. Germline V gene lookup returns CDR1 SQVTM and CDR2 ANQGSEA. The CDR3 is made up of 14 amino acids. V was shortened by 6 bases and J by 2 bases, with 16 bases between the two germline ends. A note on this clone: Its antigen is unknown.

This chain joins TRBV29-1 and TRBJ2-5; D is tentatively TRBD1 or TRBD2 (5 bases each). The TCR comes from a man in his fifties with HIV. The input for sequencing was unsorted PBMCs, taken 2.2 years after starting antiretroviral therapy. The CDR3 region is CSVGLGTDQETQYF. The DNA for the CDR3 is TGCAGCGTGGGCCTCGGGACGGATCAAGAGACCCAGTACTTC.